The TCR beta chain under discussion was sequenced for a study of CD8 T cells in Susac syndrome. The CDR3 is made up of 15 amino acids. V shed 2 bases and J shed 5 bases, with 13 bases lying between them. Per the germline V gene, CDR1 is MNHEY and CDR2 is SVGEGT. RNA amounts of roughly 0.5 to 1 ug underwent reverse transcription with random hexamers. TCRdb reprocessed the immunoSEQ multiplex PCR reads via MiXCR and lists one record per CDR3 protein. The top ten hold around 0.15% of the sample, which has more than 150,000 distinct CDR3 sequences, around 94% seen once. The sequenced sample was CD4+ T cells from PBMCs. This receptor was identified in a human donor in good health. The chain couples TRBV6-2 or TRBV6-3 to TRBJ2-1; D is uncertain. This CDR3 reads CASSYGRGWDNEQFF. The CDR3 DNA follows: TGTGCCAGCAGTTACGGGCGAGGTTGGGACAATGAGCAGTTCTTC.